This T cell receptor (beta chain) comes out of a study of T cell clones after liver transplantation. Study overall: Tolerance: complete withdrawal held at least one year, liver enzymes staying within twice normal. Study-wide results and caveats: A larger donor-reactive than third-party decline suggested partial antigen-specific deletion.

Assay: immunoSEQ multiplex PCR; the TCRdb copy retains only in-frame clones and omits some. The sample has 90,000 to 120,000 clones, about 81% seen once. In regard to this clone: The antigen remains unidentified.

Sample: CD4+ T cells from blood, taken before liver transplant. This clonotype originated in a human donor who received a liver transplant.

The CDR3 DNA reads TGCGCCAGCAGCTTGTTGGTTGTCGGGCTGAAAAACACCGGGGAGCTGTTTTTT. Its protein is CASSLLVVGLKNTGELFF. The J gene is TRBJ2-2, the V gene TRBV5-1; D gene uncertain. The germline V gene has CDR1 SGHRS and CDR2 YFSETQ. The CDR3 is 18 residues long. V gave up 1 base and J gave up 2 bases, with 18 bases separating them. The variable domain in full, with the rest retrieved from reference TRBV5-1 and TRBJ2-2, is KAGVTQTPRYLIKTRGQQVTLSCSPISGHRSVSWYQQTPGQGLQFLFEYFSETQRNKGNFPGRFSGRQFSNSRSEMNVSTLELGDSALYLCASSLLVVGLKNTGELFFGEGSRLTVL.